Presented here are 15 T cell receptor beta chains from one specimen sequenced in a study of PD-1 blockade in classical Hodgkin lymphoma. Every single patient, without exception, relapsed after autologous stem cell transplantation, and brentuximab vedotin exposure varied. Generated by immunoSEQ multiplex PCR, the TCRdb table keeps only in-frame clones and is missing some. The table has tens of thousands of clones, over 75% seen once. Here the sequenced sample was peripheral blood mononuclear cells (PBMCs), taken at baseline. These receptors all come from a human donor with classical Hodgkin lymphoma.

The chain recombines TRBV7-9 with TRBJ1-1; no reliable D call. CDR1 is SEHNR, CDR2 FQNEAQ, per germline (reference sequence). V was pared by 5 bases and J by 0 bases, with 13 bases between. The CDR3 covers 15 residues. CDR3 bases: TGTGCCAGCAGCCCCGGGGAGGGATTGAACACTGAAGCTTTCTTT. Translation: CASSPGEGLNTEAFF.

The chain carries TRBV5-4 and TRBJ1-1; D is undetermined. This CDR3 comprises 13 residues. The ends were cut back, 4 bases at V and 4 bases at J, with 11 bases in the middle. In germline, CDR1 is SGHNT, CDR2 YYREEE (reference sequence). CDR3 bases: TGTGCCAGCAGCCTCCGGTCGAGCACTGAAGCTTTCTTT. This gives the protein CASSLRSSTEAFF.

The CDR3: CASSQYIDRSRDEQYF. DNA for the CDR3: TGCGCCAGCAGCCAATACATAGACAGGTCCCGGGACGAGCAGTACTTC. The V and J genes are TRBV4-1 and TRBJ2-7; TRBD1 is a possible D gene (6 bases). The CDR3 runs 16 residues. Trimming removed 2 bases from V and 5 bases from J, with 19 bases in between. The V gene's germline CDR1 is MGHRA and CDR2 YSYEKL.

This chain joins TRBV4-1 and TRBJ1-1; D perhaps matches TRBD1 (6 bases). Germline V gene data show CDR1 as MGHRA and CDR2 as YSYEKL. The CDR3 is made up of 15 amino acids. V was shortened by 6 bases and J by 9 bases, with 23 bases between the two germline ends. The CDR3 here is CASSSQDSLYSQAFF. CDR3 coding DNA: TGCGCCAGCAGTTCTCAGGACAGCCTTTACTCCCAAGCTTTCTTT.

The chain's CDR3 is CASTPGQGGPYEQYF. In DNA, the CDR3 is TGTGCCAGCACTCCGGGACAGGGGGGGCCCTACGAGCAGTACTTC. The chain employs TRBV6-1 and TRBJ2-7; 11 bases are a match to TRBD1. The germline CDR1 and CDR2 sequences are MNHNS and SASEGT. The V segment lost 7 bases and the J segment 2 bases; nucleotides outside the gene matches: 7. This CDR3 is 15 amino acids long.

The CDR3 loop is CASSIELGTGVVGSGANVLTF. The DNA of the CDR3 is TGTGCCAGTAGTATAGAATTAGGGACAGGTGTTGTAGGGTCTGGGGCCAACGTCCTGACTTTC. This chain links TRBV19 with TRBJ2-6; 8 positions agree with TRBD1. This CDR3 has 21 residues. Germline V gene data show CDR1 as LNHDA and CDR2 as SQIVND (reference sequence). The V gene end was trimmed by 0 bases and the J gene end by 1 base; junction bases not matched to a gene: 14.

V is TRBV5-8 and J is TRBJ2-5; 7 bases are shared with TRBD2. V lost 6 bases, J lost 4 bases, and 12 bases stayed unmatched. Germline V CDR1 and CDR2: SGHTS, YDEGEE. There are 15 residues in the CDR3. The CDR3 spells CASTFGGMLGETQYF. The CDR3 DNA reads as TGTGCCAGCACCTTCGGGGGGATGCTGGGAGAGACCCAGTACTTC.

This chain uses TRBV7-9 with TRBJ1-1; D call uncertain. The CDR3 contains 13 residues. Trimming took off 2 bases at V and 0 bases at J, with 4 bases between the two ends. From germline, CDR1 is SEHNR and CDR2 FQNEAQ (reference sequence). The CDR3 reads CASSLIVNTEAFF. Written as DNA, the CDR3 is TGTGCCAGCAGCTTAATAGTGAACACTGAAGCTTTCTTT.

The chain joins TRBV5-1 to TRBJ1-5; a weak D match, TRBD1 (5 bases). CDR1 and CDR2 (germline): SGHRS, YFSETQ. V lost 7 bases and J 4 bases, leaving 15 bases between the germline ends. This CDR3 comprises 14 residues. The DNA of the CDR3 is TGCGCCAGCCGACTGGGAGGGGAAAATCAGCCCCAGCATTTT. It translates to CASRLGGENQPQHF.

The chain couples TRBV10-1 to TRBJ1-1; no clear D gene. V lost 2 bases and J 10 bases, leaving 17 bases between the germline ends. Looked up from germline, CDR1 is WNHNN and CDR2 is SYGVQD (reference sequence). The CDR3 is 14 amino acids. The CDR3 spells CASSESTGLRRAFF. For the CDR3, the DNA is TGCGCCAGCAGTGAGAGTACGGGCCTTCGGAGAGCTTTCTTT.

The rearrangement joins TRBV10-3 to TRBJ1-1; 10 nucleotides align to TRBD1. Trimming took 6 bases from V and 1 from J; bases not matched to a gene: 11. Germline assignment: CDR1 ENHRY and CDR2 SYGVKD. This CDR3 is built from 17 residues. In DNA, the CDR3 is TGTGCCATCAGCCCCTCCGGACAGGGGGTGGGGAACACTGAAGCTTTCTTT. Translated: CAISPSGQGVGNTEAFF.

CDR3 bases: TGCGCCAGCAGCTTCGACCTAAGACAGGCGGCTCCCTACGAGCAGTACTTC. Translation gives CASSFDLRQAAPYEQYF. This chain joins TRBV5-1 and TRBJ2-7; the D gene is possibly TRBD1 (6 bases). The CDR3 sequence is 17 residues long. From germline, CDR1 is SGHRS and CDR2 YFSETQ. Deletions cut 2 bases from V and 2 bases from J, with 20 bases between.

This clone was recorded only once. As DNA, the CDR3 is TGTGCCAGCCGGCAGGGGGCCCACGAGCAGTACTTC. Translating gives CASRQGAHEQYF. The V call is TRBV7-9, the J call TRBJ2-7; 8 bases map to TRBD1. The V gene's germline CDR1 is SEHNR and CDR2 FQNEAQ (reference sequence). There are 12 residues in the CDR3. The ends lost 8 bases at V and 5 bases at J; junction bases unmatched: 5.

The chain is built from TRBV5-8 and TRBJ2-7, with 9 bases lining up with TRBD1. This CDR3 comprises 15 residues. CDR1 is SGHTS, CDR2 YDEGEE, per germline. Unmatched junction bases numbered 8, after V lost 6 bases and J lost 1 base. CDR3 sequence: CASNLGQGRSYEQYF. The CDR3 DNA reads as TGTGCCAGCAACTTAGGACAGGGGAGGTCCTACGAGCAGTACTTC.

The chain is built from TRBV5-6 and TRBJ2-5; tentative D call: TRBD1 (6 bases). The CDR3 runs 13 residues. V was clipped by 4 bases and J by 9 bases, with 16 bases between them. In germline, CDR1 is SGHDT, CDR2 YYEEEE. The chain's CDR3 is CASSPTTSGAQYF. Written as DNA, the CDR3 is TGTGCCAGCAGCCCGACTACCTCAGGGGCCCAGTACTTC.